The present TCR beta chain was sequenced within a study of blood T cell repertoires in COVID-19. Only in-frame clones appear in the TCRdb table, and some are missing; sequencing was by immunoSEQ multiplex PCR. The sample holds 200,000 to 250,000 clones; approximately 84% are singletons and the top ten take around 4.5%. The length of the CDR3 is 15 residues. Looked up from germline, CDR1 is SGHVS and CDR2 is FNYEAQ. The J segment lost 1 base and the V segment lost 5 bases, leaving 7 bases of the junction unmatched. This rearrangement joins TRBV7-6 to TRBJ1-1; the match to TRBD1 covers 7 bases. Sequenced input: peripheral blood. The clonotype comes from a man between 45 and 60 years old with acute or convalescent COVID-19. For the CDR3, the DNA is TGTGCCAGCAGCGAACAGGGGATGAAGAACACTGAAGCTTTCTTT. It specifies CASSEQGMKNTEAFF. The full variable domain, rest sourced from reference TRBV7-6 and TRBJ1-1, is GAGVSQSPRYKVTKRGQDVALRCDPISGHVSLYWYRQALGQGPEFLTYFNYEAQQDKSGLPNDRFSAERPEGSISTLTIQRTEQRDSAMYRCASSEQGMKNTEAFFGQGTRLTVV.